The clone carrying this T cell receptor (beta chain) showed up just a few times. Caucasian, healthy and from Russia, the donors were aged between roughly 6 and 95. With a J-beta primer mix and a sample-barcoded 5' primer, a second PCR ran about 6 to 11 cycles. Unique molecular identifiers of 12 random nucleotides labeled each cDNA. Each single sample gave us at least 3 million CDR3-containing paired-end reads. TCRdb ran MiXCR on the 5' RACE reads and lists one entry per CDR3 protein. The top ten hold approximately 4% of the sample, which has over a million distinct CDR3 sequences, 35% to 45% seen once. Germline loops: CDR1 MNHEY, CDR2 SMNVEV (reference sequence). The CDR3 runs to 15 residues. The ends were cut back, 4 bases at V and 1 base at J, with 13 bases in the middle. This sample was taken from a study of blood T cells in healthy people across ages.

The sample consisted of blood. The sequence came from a woman under 30 in good health. The chain employs TRBV27 and TRBJ2-5, with D uncertain. CDR3 protein: CASSSFTLTQETQYF. In DNA form, the CDR3 reads TGTGCCAGCAGTTCCTTTACACTAACCCAAGAGACCCAGTACTTC.